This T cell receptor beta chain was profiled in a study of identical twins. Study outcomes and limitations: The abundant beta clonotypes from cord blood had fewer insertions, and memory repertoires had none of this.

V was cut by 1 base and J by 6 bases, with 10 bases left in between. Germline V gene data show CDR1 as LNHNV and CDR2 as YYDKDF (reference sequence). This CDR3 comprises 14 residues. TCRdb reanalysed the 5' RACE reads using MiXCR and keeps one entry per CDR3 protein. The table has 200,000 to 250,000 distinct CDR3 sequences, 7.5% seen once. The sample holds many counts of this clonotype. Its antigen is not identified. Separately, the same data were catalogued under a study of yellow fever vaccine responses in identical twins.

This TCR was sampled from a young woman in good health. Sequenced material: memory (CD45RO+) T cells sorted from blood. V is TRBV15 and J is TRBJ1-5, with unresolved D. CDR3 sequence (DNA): TGTGCCACCAGCAGAGGGGGAGGGTTTCAGCCCCAGCATTTT. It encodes CATSRGGGFQPQHF.